This T cell receptor (beta chain) was observed in a study of CD8+CD57+ T cells in acquired aplastic anemia. CD8+CD57+ cell expansion had been shown by flow cytometry in patients chosen for sequencing. CDR3 and TCR beta VDJ profiling relied on genomic DNA as the template. MiXCR was run by TCRdb on the reads, yielding one entry per CDR3 protein. The sample holds approximately 250,000 distinct CDR3 sequences, approximately 80% seen once. The germline gives CDR1 SNHLY, CDR2 FYNNEI. The CDR3 contains 14 residues. The sequence derives from a human donor with aplastic anemia. Sequencing was carried out using sorted CD4+, CD8+, or CD8+CD57+ T cells (not recorded which) from PBMCs. The V and J genes are TRBV2 and TRBJ2-3; D not certain. TRBJ2-1 explains the end of the DNA better; the J call may be wrong. CDR3 amino acids: CASSSTSFYDTQFF. The CDR3 DNA sequence: TGTGCCAGCAGTTCAACGTCGTTTTACGATACGCAGTTCTTC.